The rows below give T cell receptor beta chains drawn from one sample of a study of blood T cells in healthy people across ages. TCRdb itself ran the 5' RACE reads through MiXCR, one entry per CDR3 protein. The top ten clones hold 7% to 9% of a sample with about 1.7 million distinct CDR3 sequences, approximately 28% of them seen once. Sample: blood. Receptors originate from a woman aged 25-40 years in good health. CDR3s include the opening cysteine and the closing phenylalanine or tryptophan. The D gene is left open where the match is weak. Rows may omit the clone size; those that give it use once, few, many or a size class.

CDR3 length,V gene,D gene,clone size,J gene,CDR3 DNA,CDR3 protein
16,TRBV5-1,TRBD1,.,TRBJ1-1,TGCGCCAGCAGCTCAGCCGGGACAGGTAAATCCGCTGAAGCTTTCTTT,CASSSAGTGKSAEAFF
17,TRBV6-1,TRBD2,.,TRBJ2-2,TGTGCCAGCAGGGGACTAGCGGGGGCAACGAGAACCGGGGAGCTGTTTTTT,CASRGLAGATRTGELFF
14,TRBV21-1,.,.,TRBJ1-1,TGTGCCAGTCCAAAGGGGGGATTCGACACTGAAGCTTTCTTT,CASPKGGFDTEAFF
15,TRBV4-1,TRBD1,.,TRBJ1-2,TGCGCCAGCAGCCAAACACGGGACAGATACTATGGCTACACCTTC,CASSQTRDRYYGYTF
14,TRBV28,.,many,TRBJ2-7,TGTGCCAGCAGTTTACCACAGGTCTCCTACGAGCAGTACTTC,CASSLPQVSYEQYF
14,TRBV6-6,.,few,TRBJ2-7,TGTGCCAGCAGTTTTGAAGGGGGGGGCTACGAGCAGTACTTC,CASSFEGGGYEQYF
15,TRBV7-9,TRBD2,.,TRBJ2-3,TGTGCCAGCAGCTTAGATGGGAGGGAGGCGGATACGCAGTATTTT,CASSLDGREADTQYF
20,TRBV27,TRBD2,.,TRBJ2-1,TGTGCCAGCAGTCCAGAGTCGGGGTCCCTAGCGGGCAGAACCTACAATGAGCAGTTCTTC,CASSPESGSLAGRTYNEQFF
12,TRBV3-1,.,few,TRBJ2-1,TGTGCCAGCAGCCAATTTGAGGCTGAGCAGTTCTTC,CASSQFEAEQFF
15,TRBV9,.,.,TRBJ1-1,TGTGCCAGCAGCGCCGGGTGGGTTCAGGACACTGAAGCTTTCTTT,CASSAGWVQDTEAFF
16,TRBV20-1,TRBD2,.,TRBJ2-1,TGCAGTGCAGTGGGAGGACTAGCGGGCTTTGCCAATGAGCAGTTCTTC,CSAVGGLAGFANEQFF
15,TRBV4-2,TRBD1,.,TRBJ1-2,TGTGCCAGCAGCCAAGGGGGACAGGGAGATAGGGGCTACACCTTC,CASSQGGQGDRGYTF
15,TRBV3-1,.,.,TRBJ2-1,TGCGCCAGCAGTCCTGGAAGACAATCAACCTACGAGCAGTTCTTC,CASSPGRQSTYEQFF
14,TRBV20-1,.,.,TRBJ1-1,TGCAGTGCTAGAGATCCCGGGGGTGCCACTGAAGCTTTCTTT,CSARDPGGATEAFF
12,TRBV7-9,.,few,TRBJ1-3,TGTGCCAGCAGCCCTAGGAGAAACACCATATATTTT,CASSPRRNTIYF
14,TRBV5-8,.,.,TRBJ2-7,TGTGCCAGCAGCTGGAAGGGGAACTCCTACGAGCAGTACTTC,CASSWKGNSYEQYF
17,TRBV5-5,TRBD1,many,TRBJ2-7,TGTGCCAGCAGCTTGGTCCAGGGGACAGGGGCCTATTACGAGCAGTACTTC,CASSLVQGTGAYYEQYF
17,TRBV11-2,TRBD1,few,TRBJ1-1,TGTGCCAGCAGCTTATTTAGTGTGAGGGGGCTCGTTACTGAAGCTTTCTTT,CASSLFSVRGLVTEAFF
14,TRBV18,.,.,TRBJ1-6,TGTGCCAGCTCACCACCAGGGATCAGGGGACCCCTCCACTTT,CASSPPGIRGPLHF
13,TRBV19,TRBD2,few,TRBJ2-1,TGTGCCTCAACAGCGGCGGGAGCTAATGAGCAGTTCTTC,CASTAAGANEQFF
14,TRBV3-1,TRBD2,few,TRBJ2-1,TGTGCCAGCTGGGCCAGCGGGGATTACAATGAGCAGTTCTTC,CASWASGDYNEQFF
14,TRBV6-5,TRBD1,.,TRBJ1-1,TGTGCCAGCAGTCCGGACAGGGGACGAGGTGAAGCTTTCTTT,CASSPDRGRGEAFF
16,TRBV7-2,.,.,TRBJ2-1,TGTGCCAGCAGCTTAGGTCCGGGGGAACTTAGGAATGAGCAGTTCTTC,CASSLGPGELRNEQFF
10,TRBV20-1,.,few,TRBJ2-7,TGCAGTGTCTGGCAGGGCGAGCAGTACTTC,CSVWQGEQYF